This is a list of T cell receptor beta chains from one sample in a study of spatial heterogeneity in lung cancer. Using its own MiXCR run on the 5' RACE reads, TCRdb lists one record per CDR3 protein. The top ten hold 20% to 25% of the sample, which has about 25,000 distinct CDR3 sequences, approximately 6% seen once. Material: PBMCs, obtained at follow-up. Receptors originate from a male donor with early-stage non-small cell lung cancer. Both conserved end residues are part of each CDR3. D genes are given only for firm matches. Expanded clones get a size class; other rows say once, few or many, or leave the size out.

CDR3 protein: CASSLISGRAGTGELFF
CDR3 DNA: TGCGCCAGCAGCTTGATTAGCGGGAGGGCCGGCACCGGGGAGCTGTTTTTT
CDR3 length: 17
D gene: TRBD2
clone size: few
V gene: TRBV5-1
J gene: TRBJ2-2

CDR3 protein: CASIPRPGTDTQYF
CDR3 DNA: TGTGCCAGCATTCCGCGGCCCGGCACAGATACGCAGTATTTT
CDR3 length: 14
D gene: NA
clone size: NA
V gene: TRBV21-1
J gene: TRBJ2-3

CDR3 protein: CAISESTGRTDTQYF
CDR3 DNA: TGTGCCATCAGTGAGTCGACAGGCCGCACAGATACGCAGTATTTT
CDR3 length: 15
D gene: NA
clone size: many
V gene: TRBV10-3
J gene: TRBJ2-3

CDR3 protein: CSARAPPGGFNQPQHF
CDR3 DNA: TGCAGTGCTAGAGCTCCCCCTGGGGGGTTTAATCAGCCCCAGCATTTT
CDR3 length: 16
D gene: NA
clone size: many
V gene: TRBV20-1
J gene: TRBJ1-5

CDR3 protein: CASSPFGTEAFF
CDR3 DNA: TGTGCCAGCAGTCCGTTCGGCACTGAAGCTTTCTTT
CDR3 length: 12
D gene: NA
clone size: few
V gene: TRBV7-9
J gene: TRBJ1-1

CDR3 protein: CASSIQGTNTEAFF
CDR3 DNA: TGTGCCAGTAGTATCCAGGGAACGAACACTGAAGCTTTCTTT
CDR3 length: 14
D gene: NA
clone size: many
V gene: TRBV19
J gene: TRBJ1-1

CDR3 protein: CAISESNGAEAFF
CDR3 DNA: TGTGCCATCAGTGAGTCGAACGGCGCTGAAGCTTTCTTT
CDR3 length: 13
D gene: NA
clone size: many
V gene: TRBV10-3
J gene: TRBJ1-1

CDR3 protein: CASKIEETQYF
CDR3 DNA: TGTGCCAGCAAAATAGAAGAGACCCAGTACTTC
CDR3 length: 11
D gene: NA
clone size: NA
V gene: TRBV11-2
J gene: TRBJ2-5

CDR3 protein: CATSRDRGIVGSLNEQFF
CDR3 DNA: TGTGCCACCAGCAGAGATAGAGGAATAGTGGGGAGCCTCAATGAGCAGTTCTTC
CDR3 length: 18
D gene: NA
clone size: NA
V gene: TRBV15
J gene: TRBJ2-1

CDR3 protein: CASKAGAADTQYF
CDR3 DNA: TGTGCCAGCAAGGCGGGGGCCGCAGATACGCAGTATTTT
CDR3 length: 13
D gene: NA
clone size: once
V gene: TRBV14
J gene: TRBJ2-3

CDR3 protein: CASSPGLADYNEQFF
CDR3 DNA: TGTGCCAGCTCACCAGGACTAGCGGATTACAATGAGCAGTTCTTC
CDR3 length: 15
D gene: TRBD2
clone size: many
V gene: TRBV18
J gene: TRBJ2-1

CDR3 protein: CASSAPKAKAFF
CDR3 DNA: TGTGCCAGCAGCGCCCCTAAGGCCAAAGCTTTCTTT
CDR3 length: 12
D gene: NA
clone size: many
V gene: TRBV6-2/TRBV6-3
J gene: TRBJ1-1

CDR3 protein: CASLIRTYQETQYF
CDR3 DNA: TGTGCCAGCCTCATCCGGACGTACCAAGAGACCCAGTACTTC
CDR3 length: 14
D gene: NA
clone size: few
V gene: TRBV6-1
J gene: TRBJ2-5

CDR3 protein: CSGDQGGTEAFF
CDR3 DNA: TGCAGCGGGGATCAGGGGGGCACTGAAGCTTTCTTT
CDR3 length: 12
D gene: TRBD1
clone size: many
V gene: TRBV29-1
J gene: TRBJ1-1

CDR3 protein: CASSDGTSVDTQYF
CDR3 DNA: TGTGCCAGTAGCGACGGGACTAGCGTTGATACGCAGTATTTT
CDR3 length: 14
D gene: TRBD2
clone size: many
V gene: TRBV19
J gene: TRBJ2-3

CDR3 protein: CASSSWTGVYNEQFF
CDR3 DNA: TGTGCCAGCAGCTCGTGGACAGGGGTTTACAATGAGCAGTTCTTC
CDR3 length: 15
D gene: TRBD1
clone size: few
V gene: TRBV7-2
J gene: TRBJ2-1

CDR3 protein: CSVSQGATNEKLFF
CDR3 DNA: TGCAGCGTTTCACAGGGGGCAACTAATGAAAAACTGTTTTTT
CDR3 length: 14
D gene: TRBD1
clone size: medium-sized
V gene: TRBV29-1
J gene: TRBJ1-4

CDR3 protein: CASSIRRDSYEQYF
CDR3 DNA: TGTGCCAGTAGTATACGGCGGGACTCCTACGAGCAGTACTTC
CDR3 length: 14
D gene: NA
clone size: many
V gene: TRBV19
J gene: TRBJ2-7

CDR3 protein: CSVEDNWLEAFF
CDR3 DNA: TGCAGCGTTGAAGATAATTGGCTGGAAGCTTTCTTT
CDR3 length: 12
D gene: NA
clone size: many
V gene: TRBV29-1
J gene: TRBJ1-1

CDR3 protein: CASSTFTDTQYF
CDR3 DNA: TGTGCCAGCAGTACTTTCACAGATACGCAGTATTTT
CDR3 length: 12
D gene: NA
clone size: few
V gene: TRBV27
J gene: TRBJ2-3

CDR3 protein: CASSPGTSGRIRETQYF
CDR3 DNA: TGTGCCAGCAGCCCTGGGACTAGCGGGAGGATCAGAGAGACCCAGTACTTC
CDR3 length: 17
D gene: TRBD2
clone size: many
V gene: TRBV7-9
J gene: TRBJ2-5

CDR3 protein: CASSLVGTDTQYF
CDR3 DNA: TGTGCCAGCAGCTTAGTAGGCACAGATACGCAGTATTTT
CDR3 length: 13
D gene: NA
clone size: few
V gene: TRBV7-9
J gene: TRBJ2-3

CDR3 protein: CASSFAPNTEAFF
CDR3 DNA: TGTGCCAGCAGTTTTGCCCCGAACACTGAAGCTTTCTTT
CDR3 length: 13
D gene: NA
clone size: NA
V gene: TRBV6-2/TRBV6-3
J gene: TRBJ1-1

CDR3 protein: CASSLCGALTEAFF
CDR3 DNA: TGTGCCAGCAGTTTATGCGGGGCGCTCACTGAAGCTTTCTTT
CDR3 length: 14
D gene: NA
clone size: once
V gene: TRBV27
J gene: TRBJ1-1

CDR3 protein: CASSLFGGGETQYF
CDR3 DNA: TGTGCCAGCAGCTTATTTGGGGGAGGAGAGACCCAGTACTTC
CDR3 length: 14
D gene: NA
clone size: NA
V gene: TRBV7-2
J gene: TRBJ2-5

CDR3 protein: CASTLDVGRAYSNQPQHF
CDR3 DNA: TGCGCCAGCACGCTCGACGTTGGCAGGGCCTATAGCAATCAGCCCCAGCATTTT
CDR3 length: 18
D gene: NA
clone size: many
V gene: TRBV23-1
J gene: TRBJ1-5

CDR3 protein: CASSALGTSYEQYF
CDR3 DNA: TGTGCCAGCAGCGCCCTAGGGACCTCGTACGAGCAGTACTTC
CDR3 length: 14
D gene: NA
clone size: many
V gene: TRBV9
J gene: TRBJ2-7

CDR3 protein: CASGPGDDNEKLFF
CDR3 DNA: TGCGCCAGCGGCCCAGGGGACGATAATGAAAAACTGTTTTTT
CDR3 length: 14
D gene: NA
clone size: NA
V gene: TRBV5-1
J gene: TRBJ1-4

CDR3 protein: CARSEGGTDTQYF
CDR3 DNA: TGTGCCAGGTCTGAGGGGGGCACAGATACGCAGTATTTT
CDR3 length: 13
D gene: NA
clone size: many
V gene: TRBV7-9
J gene: TRBJ2-3

CDR3 protein: CASSSTLGTGSGEQYF
CDR3 DNA: TGTGCCAGCTCATCTACTTTGGGGACAGGGTCTGGCGAGCAGTACTTC
CDR3 length: 16
D gene: TRBD1
clone size: few
V gene: TRBV18
J gene: TRBJ2-7

CDR3 protein: CASSQDGGFEQFF
CDR3 DNA: TGCGCCAGCAGCCAAGATGGAGGATTTGAGCAGTTCTTC
CDR3 length: 13
D gene: NA
clone size: large
V gene: TRBV4-3
J gene: TRBJ2-1

CDR3 protein: CASSRRTGGSNYGYTF
CDR3 DNA: TGTGCCAGCAGTCGTCGGACGGGAGGATCTAACTATGGCTACACCTTC
CDR3 length: 16
D gene: NA
clone size: many
V gene: TRBV12-3/TRBV12-4
J gene: TRBJ1-2

CDR3 protein: CASSFLAGGGETQYF
CDR3 DNA: TGTGCCAGCAGCTTCCTAGCGGGAGGTGGAGAGACCCAGTACTTC
CDR3 length: 15
D gene: TRBD2
clone size: many
V gene: TRBV7-9
J gene: TRBJ2-5

CDR3 protein: CSARSGQGTNYGYTF
CDR3 DNA: TGCAGTGCTAGGTCAGGACAGGGCACTAACTATGGCTACACCTTC
CDR3 length: 15
D gene: TRBD1
clone size: many
V gene: TRBV20-1
J gene: TRBJ1-2

CDR3 protein: CASSFLSSGANVLTF
CDR3 DNA: TGTGCCAGCAGCTTTCTCAGCTCTGGGGCCAACGTCCTGACTTTC
CDR3 length: 15
D gene: NA
clone size: many
V gene: TRBV9
J gene: TRBJ2-6

CDR3 protein: CASSLSEGTGELFF
CDR3 DNA: TGTGCCAGCAGCTTAAGTGAGGGGACCGGGGAGCTGTTTTTT
CDR3 length: 14
D gene: NA
clone size: many
V gene: TRBV7-3
J gene: TRBJ2-2

CDR3 protein: CASSLDPAGGFGF
CDR3 DNA: TGTGCCAGCAGCTTAGATCCAGCGGGAGGGTTTGGTTTT
CDR3 length: 13
D gene: TRBD2
clone size: once
V gene: TRBV11-3
J gene: TRBJ2-3

CDR3 protein: CASSVVASGLSTDTQYF
CDR3 DNA: TGTGCCAGCAGCGTAGTCGCTAGCGGACTTAGCACAGATACGCAGTATTTT
CDR3 length: 17
D gene: TRBD2
clone size: NA
V gene: TRBV9
J gene: TRBJ2-3

CDR3 protein: CASSQGVRSSYNEQFF
CDR3 DNA: TGCGCCAGCAGTCAGGGAGTCCGAAGCTCCTACAATGAGCAGTTCTTC
CDR3 length: 16
D gene: NA
clone size: NA
V gene: TRBV5-1
J gene: TRBJ2-1

CDR3 protein: CASSYHRNNEQFF
CDR3 DNA: TGTGCCAGCAGTTATCACAGAAACAATGAGCAGTTCTTC
CDR3 length: 13
D gene: NA
clone size: few
V gene: TRBV6-5
J gene: TRBJ2-1

CDR3 protein: CATSRDTGNTEAFF
CDR3 DNA: TGTGCCACCAGCAGAGATACAGGGAACACTGAAGCTTTCTTT
CDR3 length: 14
D gene: NA
clone size: many
V gene: TRBV15
J gene: TRBJ1-1

CDR3 protein: CASSRQGARDTQYF
CDR3 DNA: TGTGCCAGCTCAAGACAGGGGGCAAGGGATACGCAGTATTTT
CDR3 length: 14
D gene: TRBD1
clone size: many
V gene: TRBV18
J gene: TRBJ2-3

CDR3 protein: CASRPFTDTQYF
CDR3 DNA: TGTGCCAGCAGGCCCTTCACAGATACGCAGTATTTT
CDR3 length: 12
D gene: NA
clone size: medium-sized
V gene: TRBV28
J gene: TRBJ2-3

CDR3 protein: CASVAGAGSYNEQFF
CDR3 DNA: TGTGCCAGTGTAGCGGGAGCGGGTTCCTACAATGAGCAGTTCTTC
CDR3 length: 15
D gene: TRBD2
clone size: NA
V gene: TRBV19
J gene: TRBJ2-1

CDR3 protein: CASSLALAGSDTQYF
CDR3 DNA: TGTGCCAGCAGCTTAGCCCTAGCGGGGTCAGATACGCAGTATTTT
CDR3 length: 15
D gene: TRBD2
clone size: NA
V gene: TRBV7-2
J gene: TRBJ2-3

CDR3 protein: CAWSVEAGGYNEQFF
CDR3 DNA: TGTGCCTGGAGTGTAGAGGCGGGGGGCTACAATGAGCAGTTCTTC
CDR3 length: 15
D gene: TRBD2
clone size: many
V gene: TRBV30
J gene: TRBJ2-1

CDR3 protein: CASSPRDSSEKLFF
CDR3 DNA: TGTGCCAGCAGCCCCCGGGACAGCTCAGAAAAACTGTTTTTT
CDR3 length: 14
D gene: TRBD1
clone size: few
V gene: TRBV7-9
J gene: TRBJ1-4

CDR3 protein: CAIRESSGNTIYF
CDR3 DNA: TGTGCCATCAGGGAAAGCTCTGGAAACACCATATATTTT
CDR3 length: 13
D gene: NA
clone size: many
V gene: TRBV10-3
J gene: TRBJ1-3

CDR3 protein: CASSMAHTGELFF
CDR3 DNA: TGTGCCAGCAGCATGGCCCACACCGGGGAGCTGTTTTTT
CDR3 length: 13
D gene: NA
clone size: few
V gene: TRBV12-3/TRBV12-4
J gene: TRBJ2-2

CDR3 protein: CASSSTDGHGYNEQFF
CDR3 DNA: TGTGCCAGCAGTTCCACGGACGGTCATGGGTACAATGAGCAGTTCTTC
CDR3 length: 16
D gene: NA
clone size: many
V gene: TRBV6-2/TRBV6-3
J gene: TRBJ2-1

CDR3 protein: CASSEGRGSGANVLTF
CDR3 DNA: TGTGCCAGCAGTGAAGGCAGGGGGTCTGGGGCCAACGTCCTGACTTTC
CDR3 length: 16
D gene: TRBD1
clone size: many
V gene: TRBV6-1
J gene: TRBJ2-6

CDR3 protein: CSVPPGQTNTEAFF
CDR3 DNA: TGCAGCGTGCCCCCAGGACAGACGAACACTGAAGCTTTCTTT
CDR3 length: 14
D gene: NA
clone size: many
V gene: TRBV29-1
J gene: TRBJ1-1

CDR3 protein: CASSQDRRGQANLYGYTF
CDR3 DNA: TGCGCCAGCAGCCAAGATCGTAGAGGACAGGCAAACTTATATGGCTACACCTTC
CDR3 length: 18
D gene: TRBD1
clone size: NA
V gene: TRBV4-3
J gene: TRBJ1-2

CDR3 protein: CASSEDPANTGELFF
CDR3 DNA: TGCGCCAGCAGCGAGGACCCAGCGAACACCGGGGAGCTGTTTTTT
CDR3 length: 15
D gene: NA
clone size: many
V gene: TRBV5-1
J gene: TRBJ2-2

CDR3 protein: CASRVDRGRFNEQFF
CDR3 DNA: TGTGCCAGCAGAGTAGACAGGGGGCGCTTCAATGAGCAGTTCTTC
CDR3 length: 15
D gene: TRBD1
clone size: few
V gene: TRBV2
J gene: TRBJ2-1

CDR3 protein: CSVLPGLAAETQYF
CDR3 DNA: TGCAGCGTCCTCCCGGGACTAGCGGCAGAGACCCAGTACTTC
CDR3 length: 14
D gene: TRBD2
clone size: many
V gene: TRBV29-1
J gene: TRBJ2-5

CDR3 protein: CASSQETGNYGYTF
CDR3 DNA: TGCGCCAGCAGCCAAGAGACAGGAAACTATGGCTACACCTTC
CDR3 length: 14
D gene: NA
clone size: NA
V gene: TRBV4-3
J gene: TRBJ1-2

CDR3 protein: CASSLRLGGTNEQFF
CDR3 DNA: TGTGCCAGCAGCTTACGCCTAGGAGGGACCAATGAGCAGTTCTTC
CDR3 length: 15
D gene: NA
clone size: NA
V gene: TRBV7-2
J gene: TRBJ2-1